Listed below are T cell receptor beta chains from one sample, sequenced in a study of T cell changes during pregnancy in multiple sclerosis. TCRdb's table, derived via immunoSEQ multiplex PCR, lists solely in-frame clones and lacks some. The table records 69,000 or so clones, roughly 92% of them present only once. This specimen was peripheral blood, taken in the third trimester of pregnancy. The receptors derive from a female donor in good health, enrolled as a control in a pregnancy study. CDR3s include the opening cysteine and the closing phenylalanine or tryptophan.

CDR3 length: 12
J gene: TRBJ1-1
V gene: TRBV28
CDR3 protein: CASSSFNTEAFF

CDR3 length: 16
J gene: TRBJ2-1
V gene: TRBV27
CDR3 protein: CASSADGGRTYNEQFF

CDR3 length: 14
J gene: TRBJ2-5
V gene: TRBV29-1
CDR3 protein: CSVAGLAGQETQYF

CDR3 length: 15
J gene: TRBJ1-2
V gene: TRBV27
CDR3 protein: CASSFSDSGLDGYTF

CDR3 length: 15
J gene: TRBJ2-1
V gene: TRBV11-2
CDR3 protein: CASSLEALVVREQFF

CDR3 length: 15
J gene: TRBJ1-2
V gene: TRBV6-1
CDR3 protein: CASSASAGGLYGYTF

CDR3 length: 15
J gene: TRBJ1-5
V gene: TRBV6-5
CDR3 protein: CASRATAVSNQPQHF

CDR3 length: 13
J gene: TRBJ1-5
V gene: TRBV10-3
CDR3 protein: CAISEQANQPQHF

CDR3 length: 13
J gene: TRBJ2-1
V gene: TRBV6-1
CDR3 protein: CASTGTGSGEQFF

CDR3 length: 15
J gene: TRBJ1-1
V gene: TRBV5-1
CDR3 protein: CASRTQDSRNIEAFF

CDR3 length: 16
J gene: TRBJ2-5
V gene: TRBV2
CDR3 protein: CASSELVSGTQETQYF

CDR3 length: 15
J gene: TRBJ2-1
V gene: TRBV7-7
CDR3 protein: CASSYGQGPYNEQFF

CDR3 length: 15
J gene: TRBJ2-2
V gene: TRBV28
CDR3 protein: CATGGQDHPTGELFF

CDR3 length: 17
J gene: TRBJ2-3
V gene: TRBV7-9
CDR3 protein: CASSPRRTSGTQDTQYF

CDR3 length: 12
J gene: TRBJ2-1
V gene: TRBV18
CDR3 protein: CASSDPGGRQFF

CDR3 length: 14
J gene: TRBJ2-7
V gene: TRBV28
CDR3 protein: CASSLTRGDYEQYF

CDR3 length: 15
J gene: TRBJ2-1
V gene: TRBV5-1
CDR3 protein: CASSLVAGSYNEQFF

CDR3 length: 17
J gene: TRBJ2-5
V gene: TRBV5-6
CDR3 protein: CASSLSVGRGYQETQYF

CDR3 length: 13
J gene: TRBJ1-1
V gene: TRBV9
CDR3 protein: CASSVEPDTEAFF

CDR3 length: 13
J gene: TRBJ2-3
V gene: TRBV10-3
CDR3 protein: CAIRGTGVDTQYF

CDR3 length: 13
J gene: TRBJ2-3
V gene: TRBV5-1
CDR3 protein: CASKSGAGDTQYF

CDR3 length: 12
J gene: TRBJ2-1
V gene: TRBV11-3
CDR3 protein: CASSLNSNEQFF

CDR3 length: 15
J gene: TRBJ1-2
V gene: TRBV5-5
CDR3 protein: CASTITGGYNDGYTF

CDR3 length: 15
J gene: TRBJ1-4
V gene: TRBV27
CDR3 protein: CASRVQGFTNEKLFF

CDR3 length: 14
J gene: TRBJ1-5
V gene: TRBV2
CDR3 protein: CASSLQGINQPQHF

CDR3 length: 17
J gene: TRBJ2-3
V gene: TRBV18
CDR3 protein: CASSPFPGTSGGDTQYF

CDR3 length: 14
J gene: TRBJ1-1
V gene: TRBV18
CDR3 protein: CASSTRGDGTEAFF

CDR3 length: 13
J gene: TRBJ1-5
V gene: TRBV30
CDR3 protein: CAWSGGFNQPQHF

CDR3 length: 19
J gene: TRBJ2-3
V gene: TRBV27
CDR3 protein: CASSLWGLAAAASTDTQYF

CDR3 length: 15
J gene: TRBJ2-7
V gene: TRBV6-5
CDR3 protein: CASSYSGEGPYEQYF

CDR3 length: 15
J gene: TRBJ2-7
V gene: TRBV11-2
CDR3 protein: CASSLGGTGTYEQYF

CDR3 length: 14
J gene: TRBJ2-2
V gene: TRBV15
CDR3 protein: CATSISGNTGELFF

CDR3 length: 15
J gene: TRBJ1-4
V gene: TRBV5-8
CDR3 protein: CASSSTTGSNEKLFF

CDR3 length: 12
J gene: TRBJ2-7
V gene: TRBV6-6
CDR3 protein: CASTETGALKYF

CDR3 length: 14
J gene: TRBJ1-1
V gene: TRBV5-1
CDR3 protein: CASSLTGVNTEAFF

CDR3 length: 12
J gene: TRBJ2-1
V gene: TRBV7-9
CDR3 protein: CASSLAGQGQFF

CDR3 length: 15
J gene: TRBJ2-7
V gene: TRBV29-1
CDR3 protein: CSVEDWSGGTYEQYF

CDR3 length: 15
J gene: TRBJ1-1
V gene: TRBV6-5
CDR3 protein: CASSYRGQVNTEAFF

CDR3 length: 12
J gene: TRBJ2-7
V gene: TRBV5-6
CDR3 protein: CASSESSYEQYF

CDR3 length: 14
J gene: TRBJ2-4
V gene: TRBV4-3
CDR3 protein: CASSQGTGSGIQYF

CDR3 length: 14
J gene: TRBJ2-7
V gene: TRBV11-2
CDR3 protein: CASSRGTRKYEQYF

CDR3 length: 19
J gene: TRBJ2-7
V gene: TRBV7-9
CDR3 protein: CASEGTFWGGRPTSYEQYF

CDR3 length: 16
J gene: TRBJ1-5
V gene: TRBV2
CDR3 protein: CASSGGTSRGNQPQHF

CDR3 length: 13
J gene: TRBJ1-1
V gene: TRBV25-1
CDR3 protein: CASMTPPGTEAFF

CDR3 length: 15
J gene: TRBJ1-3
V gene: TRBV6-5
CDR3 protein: CASRKGSGSGNTIYF

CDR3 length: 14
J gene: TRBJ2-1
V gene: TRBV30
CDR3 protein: CAWSVLLAVNEQFF

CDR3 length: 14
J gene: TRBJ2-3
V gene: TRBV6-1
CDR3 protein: CASSSQGDTDTQYF

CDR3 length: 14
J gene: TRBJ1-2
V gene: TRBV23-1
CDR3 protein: CASSQYGQGTAYTF

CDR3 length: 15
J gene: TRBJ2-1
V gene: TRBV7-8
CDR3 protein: CASSSTSGLTNEQFF

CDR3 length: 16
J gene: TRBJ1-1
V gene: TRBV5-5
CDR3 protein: CASSSPTGEVNTEAFF

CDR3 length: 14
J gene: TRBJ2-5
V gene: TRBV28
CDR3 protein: CASATSRGGETQYF

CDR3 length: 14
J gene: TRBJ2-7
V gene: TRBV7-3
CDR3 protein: CATSSVAGAYEQYF

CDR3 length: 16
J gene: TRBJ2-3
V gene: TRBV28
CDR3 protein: CASSRPGTVDSDTQYF

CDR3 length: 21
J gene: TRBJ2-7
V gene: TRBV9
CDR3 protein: CASSPERSSNSGRSGSYEQYF